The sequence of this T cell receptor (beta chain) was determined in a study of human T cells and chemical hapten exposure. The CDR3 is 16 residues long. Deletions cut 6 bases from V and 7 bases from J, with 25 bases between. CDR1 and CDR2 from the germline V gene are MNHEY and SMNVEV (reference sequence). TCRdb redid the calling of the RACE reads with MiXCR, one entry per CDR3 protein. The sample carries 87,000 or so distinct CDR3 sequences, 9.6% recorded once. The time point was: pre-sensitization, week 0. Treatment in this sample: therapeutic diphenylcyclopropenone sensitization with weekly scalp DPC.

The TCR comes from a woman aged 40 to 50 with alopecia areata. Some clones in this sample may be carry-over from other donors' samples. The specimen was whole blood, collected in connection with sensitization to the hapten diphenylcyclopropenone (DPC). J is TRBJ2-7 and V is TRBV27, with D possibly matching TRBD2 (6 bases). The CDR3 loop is CASSPISRWVAGEQYF. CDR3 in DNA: TGTGCCAGCAGCCCCATTTCGAGATGGGTCGCGGGGGAGCAGTACTTC.